A selection of T cell receptor beta chains follows, all from one sample in a study of T cell responses to AZD1222 COVID-19 vaccine. Profiling relied on immunoSEQ multiplex PCR, and the TCRdb table lists in-frame clones only, not all of them. This sample has about 140,000 clones, with 92% found just once. The material was peripheral blood, obtained on day 0 of AZD1222 vaccination. The receptor source for this set is an adult in good health. Each CDR3 is given with its conserved first and last residue. A D gene is named only where the DNA matches it firmly. Rows may omit the clone size; those that give it use once, few, many or a size class.

V gene	D gene	CDR3 length	J gene	clone size	CDR3 DNA	CDR3 protein
TRBV10-1	TRBD1	15	TRBJ2-7	-	TGCGCCAGCAGTGATAGGACAGGGGGCATCTACGAGCAGTACTTC	CASSDRTGGIYEQYF
TRBV15	-	16	TRBJ1-3	-	TGTGCCACCAGCAGAGGAGGGGCGGACAGCGGAAACACCATATATTTT	CATSRGGADSGNTIYF
TRBV18	TRBD1	14	TRBJ1-1	-	TGTGCCAGCTCACCCCGGACAGGGAACACTGAAGCTTTCTTT	CASSPRTGNTEAFF
TRBV19	-	12	TRBJ1-2	-	TGTGCCAGTAGTATCTCTCAGTATGGCTACACCTTC	CASSISQYGYTF
TRBV4-2	TRBD2	19	TRBJ2-1	-	TGTGCCAGCAGCCAAGGGCTACTAGCGGGAGGGCCTATTTTCCATGAGCAGTTCTTC	CASSQGLLAGGPIFHEQFF
TRBV5-1	TRBD2	17	TRBJ2-5	-	TGCGCCAGCAGCTTGCACCTCACTAGCGGGGATGAAGGGACCCAGTACTTC	CASSLHLTSGDEGTQYF
TRBV9	-	12	TRBJ2-2	-	TGTGCCAGCAGCTCTTACCCCGGGGAGCTGTTTTTT	CASSSYPGELFF
TRBV27	-	17	TRBJ2-1	-	TGTGCCAGCAGTTTATCGAACCGGGACGCGCTCTACAATGAGCAGTTCTTC	CASSLSNRDALYNEQFF
TRBV19	-	15	TRBJ1-1	-	TGTGCCAGTAGTATAGCCCGGCACGGGAACACTGAAGCTTTCTTT	CASSIARHGNTEAFF
TRBV7-8	-	14	TRBJ2-3	-	TGTGCCAGCAGCTTACATCCTAGCACAGATACGCAGTATTTT	CASSLHPSTDTQYF
TRBV6-2/TRBV6-3	-	17	TRBJ1-5	-	TGTGCCAGCAGTTACTTCGGCGGTGGGGGGTATCATCAGCCCCAGCATTTT	CASSYFGGGGYHQPQHF
TRBV25-1	-	12	TRBJ1-6	-	TGTGCCAGCAGTACGGAGGGGACACCCCTCCACTTT	CASSTEGTPLHF
TRBV29-1	TRBD2	16	TRBJ2-3	-	TGCAGCGTTGAAGGCGGACTAGCGGGAGTGGTAGATACGCAGTATTTT	CSVEGGLAGVVDTQYF
TRBV29-1	-	14	TRBJ2-1	once	TGCAGCGTTGTGGGTCAGGATTCCTACAATGAGCAGTTCTTC	CSVVGQDSYNEQFF
TRBV5-4	TRBD2	15	TRBJ2-1	-	TGTGCCAGCAGCTTGGTGGCTAGCGGGACTAATGAGCAGTTCTTC	CASSLVASGTNEQFF
TRBV27	-	11	TRBJ2-5	-	TGTGCCAGCAGTTCTAAAGAGACCCAGTACTTC	CASSSKETQYF
TRBV12-3/TRBV12-4	-	13	TRBJ2-7	few	TGTGCCAGCAGTTTAGCCCAGGGCGTCGAGCAGTACTTC	CASSLAQGVEQYF
TRBV2	TRBD2	16	TRBJ2-5	-	TGTGCCAGTCAAACTAGCGGGAGTACACCCGGAGAGACCCAGTACTTC	CASQTSGSTPGETQYF
TRBV7-6	TRBD1	16	TRBJ2-3	-	TGTGCCAGCAGCGCGCCCGGGACAGGGGACACAGATACGCAGTATTTT	CASSAPGTGDTDTQYF
TRBV14	-	14	TRBJ1-6	once	TGTGCCAGCAGCCAGTTCAACGGGGAATCACCCCTCCACTTT	CASSQFNGESPLHF
TRBV5-4	-	15	TRBJ1-1	-	TGTGCCAGCAGCTTTACGGGTTGGGGTGGCACTGAAGCTTTCTTT	CASSFTGWGGTEAFF
TRBV5-4	-	16	TRBJ1-2	few	TGTGCCAGCAGCCCTCCAAGGGACTCAGGGCGGTATGGCTACACCTTC	CASSPPRDSGRYGYTF
TRBV4-2	-	16	TRBJ1-6	-	TGTGCCAGCAGCCAAGAGGGGGGAATAAATAATTCACCCCTCCACTTT	CASSQEGGINNSPLHF
TRBV15	TRBD1	17	TRBJ2-7	-	TGTGCCACCAGCAGAACCGGGACAGGGGGCCTAGCCTACGAGCAGTACTTC	CATSRTGTGGLAYEQYF
TRBV18	-	15	TRBJ1-5	once	TGTGCCAGCTCACCCGGAGATTTTAACAATCAGCCCCAGCATTTT	CASSPGDFNNQPQHF
TRBV19	-	14	TRBJ1-1	-	TGTGCCAGTAACACCTTAGACAGGCCGGTTGAAGCTTTCTTT	CASNTLDRPVEAFF
TRBV6-6	-	13	TRBJ1-4	-	TGTGCCAGCACGGGGTATTCCCCTGAAAAACTGTTTTTT	CASTGYSPEKLFF
TRBV6-4	-	15	TRBJ1-2	-	TGTGCCAGCAGTCTCACTATCAAGAGTTCGGGTGGCTACACCTTC	CASSLTIKSSGGYTF
TRBV18	-	14	TRBJ2-2	-	TGTGCCAGCTCACCAGGGGGCAACGCCGGGGAGCTGTTTTTT	CASSPGGNAGELFF
TRBV3-1/TRBV3-2	-	14	TRBJ1-5	-	TGTGCCAGCAGCCAGGGGCGGGGGACCTCGCCCCAGCATTTT	CASSQGRGTSPQHF
TRBV15	TRBD2	14	TRBJ2-1	-	TGTGCCACCAGCAACGGACTAGCGGGAAAGGAGCAGTTCTTC	CATSNGLAGKEQFF
TRBV7-2	TRBD2	16	TRBJ2-7	-	TGTGCCAGCAGCCCCGCCCCTAGCGGATACCCCTACGAGCAGTACTTC	CASSPAPSGYPYEQYF
TRBV27	-	15	TRBJ1-6	-	TGTGCCAGCAGGGTGTACATTTCGTCAAATTCACCCCTCCACTTT	CASRVYISSNSPLHF
TRBV4-2	-	14	TRBJ1-3	-	TGTGCCAGCAGCCAGGCAGGGTTTGGAAACACCATATATTTT	CASSQAGFGNTIYF
TRBV7-8	TRBD1	14	TRBJ2-7	-	TGTGCCAGCAGCTTAAACAGGGGGGACTACGAGCAGTACTTC	CASSLNRGDYEQYF
TRBV6-2/TRBV6-3	TRBD2	18	TRBJ2-7	few	TGTGCCAGCAGTACCTACCCCGAGGGGACTAGCGGGAGATCCGAGCAGTACTTC	CASSTYPEGTSGRSEQYF
TRBV19	-	15	TRBJ1-1	-	TGTGCCAGTAGTGGGGGATCGGGGATCAACCCTGGGGCTTTCTTT	CASSGGSGINPGAFF
TRBV6-5	TRBD2	15	TRBJ2-2	-	TGTGCCAGCAGCCCCACGACTAGCTGGGTCGGGGAGCTGTTTTTT	CASSPTTSWVGELFF
TRBV30	TRBD1	12	TRBJ2-5	-	TGTGCCTGGAGCGGACAGGGGGAGACCCAGTACTTC	CAWSGQGETQYF
TRBV7-2	-	14	TRBJ2-3	-	TGTGCCAGCAGCCTCGGACATTCCACAGATACGCAGTATTTT	CASSLGHSTDTQYF
TRBV10-3	TRBD1	14	TRBJ1-3	-	TGTGCCATCAGTGAGGGACAGGGAGGAAACACCATATATTTT	CAISEGQGGNTIYF
TRBV7-9	-	14	TRBJ2-2	-	TGTGCCAGCAGCTTGAGCGGAGTAGGCGGGGAGCTGTTTTTT	CASSLSGVGGELFF
TRBV5-3	-	18	TRBJ1-3	-	TGTGCCAGAAGCAGACGCAGGGACGGCCGTGCTCTGGAAACACCATATTATTTT	CARSRRRDGRALETPYYF
TRBV30	-	16	TRBJ1-1	once	TGTGCCTGGAGTGTAAAGCCCCTGGTGAGAGGGACTGAAGCTTTCTTT	CAWSVKPLVRGTEAFF
TRBV27	-	14	TRBJ2-7	-	TGTGCCAGCAGTTCCAATAGCGGACCCTACGAGCAGTACTTC	CASSSNSGPYEQYF
TRBV27	-	13	TRBJ2-1	-	TGTGCCAGCAGTTTCGGGCTTAACAATGAGCAGTTCTTC	CASSFGLNNEQFF
TRBV24-1	TRBD1	16	TRBJ2-3	-	TGTGCCACCAGTGACCCTGGACAGGGGGTCCCAGATACGCAGTATTTT	CATSDPGQGVPDTQYF
TRBV5-1	-	15	TRBJ1-1	-	TGCGCCAGCAGCTTGGTGCAACATCAGAACACTGAAGCTTTCTTT	CASSLVQHQNTEAFF
TRBV7-2	TRBD1	19	TRBJ1-6	-	TGTGCCAGCAGCCTAAGACCGAGGACAGGCATAACCTATAATTCACCCCTCCACTTT	CASSLRPRTGITYNSPLHF
TRBV6-5	TRBD2	14	TRBJ2-1	-	TGTGCCAGCACCGTCGGCGGGAGAGGGAATGAGCAGTTCTTC	CASTVGGRGNEQFF
TRBV27	TRBD2	16	TRBJ2-7	-	TGTGCCAGCAGGGGGGGGACTAGCGGGAGGTCCTACGAGCAGTACTTC	CASRGGTSGRSYEQYF
TRBV3-1/TRBV3-2	-	15	TRBJ2-1	-	TGTGCCAGCAGCCAAGGGCGAAACTCCTACAATGAGCAGTTCTTC	CASSQGRNSYNEQFF
TRBV23-1	-	15	TRBJ2-1	-	TGCGCCAGCAGTCGCGGGCCAATTGGCTACAATGAGCAGTTCTTC	CASSRGPIGYNEQFF
TRBV3-1/TRBV3-2	TRBD1	20	TRBJ2-1	once	TGTGCCAGCAGCCCTTCTTATGAATTGAGGGCAGGGGGCTCCTACAATGAGCAGTTCTTC	CASSPSYELRAGGSYNEQFF
TRBV11-3	TRBD1	16	TRBJ2-2	-	TGTGCCAGCACCCCCGACAGGGATGGGAACACCGGGGAGCTGTTTTTT	CASTPDRDGNTGELFF